This TCR beta chain was recovered during a study of cytomegalovirus exposure and HLA in healthy donors. Details on this clone: Its antigen is unknown.

The PCR employed 60 Vbeta primers together with 13 Jbeta primers. Generated by immunoSEQ multiplex PCR, the TCRdb table keeps only in-frame clones and is missing some. Among about 130,000 clones listed, 74% were seen once. Broader study findings: Among immune exposure information, only CMV serostatus was available. The authors enumerated around 150 TCR beta chains as linked to cytomegalovirus. One variant, a missense change in DCLRE1C, was linked in a later analysis to TCR beta V- and J-gene trimming.

The clonotype was recovered from a woman in her fifties or sixties in good health and CMV-seropositive. Sequenced sample: PBMCs.

CDR3 region: CASSLVQLAGRETQYF. In DNA form, the CDR3 reads TGTGCCAGCAGCTTGGTACAACTAGCGGGGAGGGAGACCCAGTACTTC. This rearrangement joins TRBV5-4 to TRBJ2-5; 10 bases match TRBD2. Trimming cost V 0 bases and J 5 bases; bases outside gene matches: 7. The CDR3 loop spans 16 amino acids. Germline V lookup: CDR1 SGHNT, CDR2 YYREEE (reference sequence).